This is a list of T cell receptor beta chains from one sample in a study of shared clonotypes between healthy human individuals. Here immunoSEQ multiplex PCR was the method, and the copy in TCRdb shows in-frame clones only, minus some. The sample has a few million clones, around 95% seen once. The material sequenced was naive CD4+ T cells sorted from blood. Receptor source: a man younger than 35 in good health. CDR3s include the opening cysteine and the closing phenylalanine or tryptophan. The size entry is marked missing in some rows and otherwise reads once, few, many or a size class.

v_gene: TRBV5-8
abundance: NA
len: 14
j_gene: TRBJ2-1
CDR3aa: CASSLGRGRYEQFF

v_gene: TRBV18
abundance: NA
len: 14
j_gene: TRBJ1-2
CDR3aa: CASSPAGAYYGYTF

v_gene: TRBV7-2
abundance: NA
len: 13
j_gene: TRBJ2-1
CDR3aa: CASNHRLAGEQFF

v_gene: TRBV6-5
abundance: NA
len: 14
j_gene: TRBJ2-7
CDR3aa: CASSRGQGPYEQYF

v_gene: TRBV29-1
abundance: NA
len: 13
j_gene: TRBJ2-1
CDR3aa: CSVDRGSPNEQFF

v_gene: TRBV7-3
abundance: NA
len: 14
j_gene: TRBJ1-1
CDR3aa: CASSPGPGNTEAFF

v_gene: TRBV10-3
abundance: NA
len: 14
j_gene: TRBJ1-5
CDR3aa: CAISDIAGGQPQHF

v_gene: TRBV10-3
abundance: NA
len: 12
j_gene: TRBJ2-3
CDR3aa: CAISADGYTQYF

v_gene: TRBV28
abundance: NA
len: 15
j_gene: TRBJ2-5
CDR3aa: CASSFTHRGGETQYF

v_gene: TRBV6-5
abundance: NA
len: 13
j_gene: TRBJ1-1
CDR3aa: CASSRQGNTEAFF

v_gene: TRBV30
abundance: NA
len: 11
j_gene: TRBJ1-1
CDR3aa: CARRGNTEAFF

v_gene: TRBV19
abundance: NA
len: 13
j_gene: TRBJ1-6
CDR3aa: CASSIEDNSPLHF

v_gene: TRBV19
abundance: once
len: 16
j_gene: TRBJ2-5
CDR3aa: CASSVGDRGVAETQYF

v_gene: TRBV7-6
abundance: NA
len: 14
j_gene: TRBJ2-2
CDR3aa: CASSAGQYTGELFF

v_gene: TRBV9
abundance: NA
len: 15
j_gene: TRBJ2-7
CDR3aa: CASSVRGSSSYEQYF

v_gene: TRBV5-1
abundance: NA
len: 14
j_gene: TRBJ2-1
CDR3aa: CASSVGQASSEQFF

v_gene: TRBV19
abundance: NA
len: 13
j_gene: TRBJ2-1
CDR3aa: CASSIASYNEQFF

v_gene: TRBV29-1
abundance: once
len: 16
j_gene: TRBJ2-6
CDR3aa: CSVREGTSSGANVLTF

v_gene: TRBV19
abundance: NA
len: 13
j_gene: TRBJ2-2
CDR3aa: CASNPDSTGELFF

v_gene: TRBV25-1
abundance: NA
len: 13
j_gene: TRBJ1-2
CDR3aa: CASSEAEGGGYTF

v_gene: TRBV6-5
abundance: NA
len: 16
j_gene: TRBJ2-1
CDR3aa: CASSYFGTGGVNEQFF

v_gene: TRBV6-6
abundance: NA
len: 14
j_gene: TRBJ1-6
CDR3aa: CASSYPGEGNALHF

v_gene: TRBV28
abundance: NA
len: 14
j_gene: TRBJ1-5
CDR3aa: CATRLLPTNQPQHF

v_gene: TRBV5-1
abundance: NA
len: 15
j_gene: TRBJ2-5
CDR3aa: CASSFTGSVQETQYF

v_gene: TRBV30
abundance: NA
len: 13
j_gene: TRBJ2-7
CDR3aa: CAWRRDRGHEQYF

v_gene: TRBV5-1
abundance: NA
len: 15
j_gene: TRBJ1-2
CDR3aa: CASSSTGTDPSRLPF

v_gene: TRBV5-6
abundance: NA
len: 14
j_gene: TRBJ2-6
CDR3aa: CASTPGPGANVLTF

v_gene: TRBV21-1
abundance: NA
len: 13
j_gene: TRBJ1-2
CDR3aa: CASSKGPSYGYTF

v_gene: TRBV6-5
abundance: once
len: 15
j_gene: TRBJ2-3
CDR3aa: CASSYSRQGGDTQYF

v_gene: TRBV18
abundance: NA
len: 16
j_gene: TRBJ1-3
CDR3aa: CASSPSDPLSGNTIYF

v_gene: TRBV5-4
abundance: once
len: 13
j_gene: TRBJ1-1
CDR3aa: CASSPGGRTEAFF

v_gene: TRBV5-8
abundance: NA
len: 17
j_gene: TRBJ2-2
CDR3aa: CASSFNLAGGNTGELFF

v_gene: TRBV28
abundance: NA
len: 13
j_gene: TRBJ1-2
CDR3aa: CATETGSGYGYTF

v_gene: TRBV6-5
abundance: NA
len: 14
j_gene: TRBJ2-5
CDR3aa: CASSYEAGAETQYF

v_gene: TRBV7-7
abundance: NA
len: 16
j_gene: TRBJ1-1
CDR3aa: CASSSERPSGNTEAFF

v_gene: TRBV5-6
abundance: few
len: 11
j_gene: TRBJ1-2
CDR3aa: CASSGGYGYTF

v_gene: TRBV27
abundance: once
len: 14
j_gene: TRBJ2-5
CDR3aa: CASSKRTDKETQYF

v_gene: TRBV2
abundance: NA
len: 15
j_gene: TRBJ2-5
CDR3aa: CASSGQSLFQETQYF

v_gene: TRBV7-9
abundance: NA
len: 14
j_gene: TRBJ2-5
CDR3aa: CASSHSRTQETQYF

v_gene: TRBV5-1
abundance: NA
len: 13
j_gene: TRBJ2-5
CDR3aa: CASSLAAEATRHF

v_gene: TRBV18
abundance: NA
len: 13
j_gene: TRBJ2-2
CDR3aa: CASSPSTGGELFF

v_gene: TRBV7-2
abundance: NA
len: 13
j_gene: TRBJ1-1
CDR3aa: CASSRTGNTEAFF

v_gene: TRBV5-1
abundance: NA
len: 16
j_gene: TRBJ1-2
CDR3aa: CASSLDGGPRGYGYTF

v_gene: TRBV10-3
abundance: NA
len: 13
j_gene: TRBJ1-2
CDR3aa: CAISESPGGGYTF

v_gene: TRBV7-2
abundance: NA
len: 13
j_gene: TRBJ2-3
CDR3aa: CASSLKGTDTQYF

v_gene: TRBV11-2
abundance: NA
len: 15
j_gene: TRBJ2-7
CDR3aa: CASSLGTSGSYEQYF

v_gene: TRBV7-3
abundance: once
len: 15
j_gene: TRBJ2-3
CDR3aa: CASSFSGESTDTQYF

v_gene: TRBV10-3
abundance: NA
len: 11
j_gene: TRBJ2-7
CDR3aa: CASATAYEQYF

v_gene: TRBV15
abundance: NA
len: 16
j_gene: TRBJ1-5
CDR3aa: CATSRDTQVGNQPQHF

v_gene: TRBV19
abundance: NA
len: 15
j_gene: TRBJ2-1
CDR3aa: CASGVQSPLYNEQFF

v_gene: TRBV21-1
abundance: NA
len: 15
j_gene: TRBJ2-7
CDR3aa: CASSKGRTTPYEQYF

v_gene: TRBV5-1
abundance: NA
len: 16
j_gene: TRBJ1-3
CDR3aa: CASSLEGGRPGNTIYF

v_gene: TRBV18
abundance: NA
len: 12
j_gene: TRBJ2-7
CDR3aa: CASTLGGIEQYF

v_gene: TRBV28
abundance: NA
len: 19
j_gene: TRBJ1-5
CDR3aa: CASSLWDRRQYWSNQPQHF

v_gene: TRBV4-2
abundance: NA
len: 15
j_gene: TRBJ1-5
CDR3aa: CASSQVPGGNQPQHF

v_gene: TRBV10-3
abundance: NA
len: 13
j_gene: TRBJ2-1
CDR3aa: CAIRDGGPGEQFF

v_gene: TRBV5-1
abundance: NA
len: 14
j_gene: TRBJ2-5
CDR3aa: CASSDVQGKETQYF

v_gene: TRBV19
abundance: NA
len: 14
j_gene: TRBJ1-3
CDR3aa: CASSLAFLENTIYF

v_gene: TRBV2
abundance: NA
len: 15
j_gene: TRBJ1-6
CDR3aa: CASSMGESYNSPLHF